This is a list of T cell receptor beta chains from one sample in a study of blood T cell repertoires in COVID-19. Clones were read by immunoSEQ multiplex PCR, and TCRdb kept only the in-frame ones, dropping some. The table has some 130,000 clones, approximately 89% seen once. The sample consisted of peripheral blood. These receptors were taken from a woman aged 70 to 79 with COVID-19, enrolled during active disease. Both conserved end residues are part of each CDR3. D genes are given only for firm matches. For some rows the clone size is stated as once, few or many, or as a class when expanded; others skip it.

TRBV5-6	NA	TRBJ1-6	NA	CASSPKGASYNSPLHF	TGTGCCAGCAGCCCTAAAGGGGCTAGCTATAATTCACCCCTCCACTTT
TRBV28	NA	TRBJ1-5	NA	CASSPITGIGDNQPQHF	TGTGCCAGCAGCCCGATAACAGGGATCGGGGACAATCAGCCCCAGCATTTT
TRBV30	NA	TRBJ1-2	NA	CAWILYRGGGYTF	TGTGCCTGGATACTGTACCGGGGGGGCGGCTACACCTTC
TRBV2	TRBD1	TRBJ1-5	NA	CASRRDRGNQPQHF	TGTGCCAGCAGGAGGGACAGGGGCAATCAGCCCCAGCATTTT
TRBV11-1	TRBD2	TRBJ2-7	NA	CASRWGGSISYEQYF	TGTGCCAGCAGATGGGGGGGATCGATCTCCTACGAGCAGTACTTC
TRBV3-1/TRBV3-2	NA	TRBJ2-1	NA	CASSQDLEGGSYNEQFF	TGTGCCAGCAGCCAAGATCTTGAAGGGGGCTCCTACAATGAGCAGTTCTTC
TRBV27	TRBD1	TRBJ1-1	NA	CASSSGQLLNTEAFF	TGTGCCAGCAGTTCGGGACAGCTCCTTAACACTGAAGCTTTCTTT
TRBV11-3	TRBD1	TRBJ2-7	NA	CASSPGQGATEQYF	TGTGCCAGCAGCCCCGGACAGGGGGCCACCGAGCAGTACTTC
TRBV3-1/TRBV3-2	NA	TRBJ1-1	once	CASSQVLALNTEAFF	TGTGCCAGCAGCCAAGTATTAGCTTTGAACACTGAAGCTTTCTTT
TRBV5-1	TRBD1	TRBJ1-1	NA	CASNRQGSNTEAFF	TGCGCCAGCAACCGACAGGGGAGTAACACTGAAGCTTTCTTT
TRBV6-5	NA	TRBJ2-2	NA	CASRRTVVGELFF	TGTGCCAGCAGAAGGACAGTCGTAGGGGAGCTGTTTTTT
TRBV18	NA	TRBJ1-6	NA	CASSPNGGFGSPLHF	TGTGCCAGCTCACCCAATGGGGGCTTCGGTTCACCCCTCCACTTT
TRBV3-1/TRBV3-2	TRBD2	TRBJ2-3	NA	CASSQVETSGVTDTQYF	TGTGCCAGCAGCCAAGTAGAGACTAGCGGGGTCACAGATACGCAGTATTTT
TRBV2	TRBD2	TRBJ2-2	NA	CASRAGLLSGGSNTGELFF	TGTGCCAGCAGGGCGGGCCTCCTTAGCGGGGGGTCGAACACCGGGGAGCTGTTTTTT
TRBV30	TRBD1	TRBJ1-6	NA	CAWREGPRGQSPLHF	TGTGCCTGGAGGGAAGGACCTAGGGGGCAATCACCCCTCCACTTT
TRBV6-1	TRBD1	TRBJ1-2	NA	CASSEEGAYGYTF	TGTGCCAGCAGTGAGGAGGGGGCCTATGGCTACACCTTC
TRBV3-1/TRBV3-2	TRBD2	TRBJ2-1	NA	CATWGGGANEQFF	TGTGCCACCTGGGGCGGGGGAGCTAATGAGCAGTTCTTC
TRBV29-1	NA	TRBJ1-2	NA	CSVEEDVGDGYTF	TGCAGCGTTGAAGAGGACGTCGGGGATGGCTACACCTTC
TRBV4-1	NA	TRBJ1-2	NA	CASSQLAGRIDYGYTF	TGCGCCAGCAGCCAGTTAGCGGGCAGGATAGACTATGGCTACACCTTC
TRBV19	NA	TRBJ1-1	NA	CASNTGTEAFF	TGTGCCAGTAACACAGGGACTGAAGCTTTCTTT
TRBV15	TRBD2	TRBJ2-1	NA	CATSRDGKAGGLYNEQFF	TGTGCCACCAGCAGAGATGGAAAAGCGGGGGGGCTTTACAATGAGCAGTTCTTC